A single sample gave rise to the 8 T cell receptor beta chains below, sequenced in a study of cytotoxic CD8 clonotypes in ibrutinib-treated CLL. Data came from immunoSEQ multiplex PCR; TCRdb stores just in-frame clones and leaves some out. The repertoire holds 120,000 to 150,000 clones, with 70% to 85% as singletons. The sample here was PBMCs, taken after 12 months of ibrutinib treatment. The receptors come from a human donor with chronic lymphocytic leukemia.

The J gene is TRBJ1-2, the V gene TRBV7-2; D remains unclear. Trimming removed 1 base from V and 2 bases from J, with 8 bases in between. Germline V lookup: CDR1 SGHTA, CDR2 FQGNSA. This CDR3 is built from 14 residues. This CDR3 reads CASSLDKQNYGYTF. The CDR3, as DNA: TGTGCCAGCAGCTTAGACAAGCAGAACTATGGCTACACCTTC.

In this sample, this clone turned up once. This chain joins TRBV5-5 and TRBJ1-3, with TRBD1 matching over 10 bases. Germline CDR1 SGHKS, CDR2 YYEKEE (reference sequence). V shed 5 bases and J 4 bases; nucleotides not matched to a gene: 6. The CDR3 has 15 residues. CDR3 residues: CASSRQGASGNTIYF. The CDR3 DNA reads TGTGCCAGCAGTCGACAGGGGGCGTCAGGAAACACCATATATTTT.

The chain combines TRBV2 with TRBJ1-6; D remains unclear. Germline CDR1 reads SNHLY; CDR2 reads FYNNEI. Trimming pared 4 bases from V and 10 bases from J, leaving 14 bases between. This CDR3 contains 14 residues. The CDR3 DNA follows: TGTGCCAGCAGTGTTAGGGTACCACAATCACCCCTCCACTTT. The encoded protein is CASSVRVPQSPLHF.

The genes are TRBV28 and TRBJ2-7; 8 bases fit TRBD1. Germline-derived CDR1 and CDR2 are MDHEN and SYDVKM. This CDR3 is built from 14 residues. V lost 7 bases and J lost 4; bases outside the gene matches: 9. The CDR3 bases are TGTGCCAGCATTAGGACAGGGAGCATTTACGAGCAGTACTTC. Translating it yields CASIRTGSIYEQYF.

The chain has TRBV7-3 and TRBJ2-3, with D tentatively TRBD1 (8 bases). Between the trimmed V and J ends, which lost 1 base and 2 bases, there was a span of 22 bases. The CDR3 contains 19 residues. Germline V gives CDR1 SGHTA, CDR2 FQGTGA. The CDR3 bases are TGTGCCAGCAGCTTAAGGGGGGGACAGGTCTCCCTACTCACAGATACGCAGTATTTT. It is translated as CASSLRGGQVSLLTDTQYF. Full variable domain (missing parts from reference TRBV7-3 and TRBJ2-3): GAGVSQTPSNKVTEKGKYVELRCDPISGHTALYWYRQSLGQGPEFLIYFQGTGAADDSGLPNDRFFAVRPEGSVSTLKIQRTERGDSAVYLCASSLRGGQVSLLTDTQYFGPGTRLTVL.

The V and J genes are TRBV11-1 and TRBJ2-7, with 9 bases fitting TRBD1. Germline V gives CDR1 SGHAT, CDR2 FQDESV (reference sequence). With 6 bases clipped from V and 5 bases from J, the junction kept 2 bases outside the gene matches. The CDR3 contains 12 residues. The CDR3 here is CASSWDRDEQYF. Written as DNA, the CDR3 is TGTGCCAGCAGTTGGGACAGGGACGAGCAGTACTTC. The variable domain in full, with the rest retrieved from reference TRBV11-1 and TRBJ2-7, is EAEVAQSPRYKITEKSQAVAFWCDPISGHATLYWYRQILGQGPELLVQFQDESVVDDSQLPKDRFSAERLKGVDSTLKIQPAELGDSAMYLCASSWDRDEQYFGPGTRLTVT.

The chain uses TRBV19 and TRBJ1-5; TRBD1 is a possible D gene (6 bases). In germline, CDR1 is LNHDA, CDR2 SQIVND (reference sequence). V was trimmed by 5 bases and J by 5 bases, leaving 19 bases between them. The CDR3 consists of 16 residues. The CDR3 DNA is TGTGCCAGTAGTCCGTTGGACAGAGGTCTTTATCAGCCCCAGCATTTT. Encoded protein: CASSPLDRGLYQPQHF.

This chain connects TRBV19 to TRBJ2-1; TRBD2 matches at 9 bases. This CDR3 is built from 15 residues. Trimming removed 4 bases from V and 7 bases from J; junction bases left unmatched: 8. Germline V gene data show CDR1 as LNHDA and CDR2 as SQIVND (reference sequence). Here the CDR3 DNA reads TGTGCCAGTAGTACGGGCGGGGGGGCCTCGAATGAGCAGTTCTTC. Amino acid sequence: CASSTGGGASNEQFF.